A single sample is the source of the 25 T cell receptor beta chains below, sequenced in a study of blood T cells in healthy people across ages. Through a sample-barcoded 5' primer and a J-beta primer mix, a second PCR was run for 7 to 11 cycles. From the 5' RACE reads, TCRdb called clonotypes with MiXCR, one entry per CDR3 protein. The sample shows over a million distinct CDR3 sequences, 40% to 50% of them seen only once. What was sequenced was blood. The receptors were sampled from a woman between 18 and 29 years old in good health.

Details on this clonotype: The junction shows a germline mismatch at one end, possibly a read error. The chain joins TRBV28 to TRBJ2-1, with D possibly TRBD2 on 5 matching bases. CDR1 is MDHEN and CDR2 is SYDVKM in the germline V gene. The length of the CDR3 is 14 residues. Here the CDR3 DNA reads TGTGCCAGCCATCAACTAGACGGCTACAATGGGCAGTTCTTC. This codes for CASHQLDGYNGQFF. Full variable domain (rest looked up from reference TRBV28 and TRBJ2-1): DVKVTQSSRYLVKRTGEKVFLECVQDMDHENMFWYRQDPGLGLRLIYFSYDVKMKEKGDIPEGYSVSREKKERFSLILESASTNQTSMYLCASHQLDGYNGQFFGPGTRLTVL.

The chain couples TRBV6-5 to TRBJ2-7; 7 bases align to TRBD1. CDR1 MNHEY and CDR2 SVGAGI come from the germline V gene. With 7 bases clipped from V and 3 bases from J, the junction kept 12 bases outside the gene matches. There are 15 residues in the CDR3. This CDR3 is CASIKTGDTIYEQYF. CDR3 DNA: TGTGCCAGCATTAAAACAGGGGATACAATCTACGAGCAGTACTTC.

Note on this clonotype: A read error may be the cause here, since a much bigger clone is one base away. The chain employs TRBV11-2 and TRBJ2-3; 11 bases agree with TRBD2. This CDR3 region has 15 residues. Germline assignment: CDR1 SGHAT and CDR2 FQNNGV. The CDR3 reads CVSSSGTSGADTQYF. The CDR3 nucleotides are TGTGTCAGCAGCTCCGGGACTAGCGGAGCAGATACGCAGTATTTT. The full variable domain, with the rest looked up from reference TRBV11-2 and TRBJ2-3, is EAGVAQSPRYKIIEKRQSVAFWCNPISGHATLYWYQQILGQGPKLLIQFQNNGVVDDSQLPKDRFSAERLKGVDSTLKIQPAKLEDSAVYLCVSSSGTSGADTQYFGPGTRLTVL.

The chain joins TRBV29-1 to TRBJ1-5; tentative D call: TRBD1 (6 bases). Germline V gene lookup returns CDR1 SQVTM and CDR2 ANQGSEA. V lost 6 bases to trimming and J lost 4 bases, with 10 bases between them. This CDR3 comprises 12 residues. In DNA, the CDR3 is TGCAGCGTCGGGACAAAAAATCAGCCCCAGCATTTT. It is translated as CSVGTKNQPQHF.

CDR3 sequence reads: CASSLQASTLDEQYF. The CDR3 region has the DNA TGTGCCAGCAGTTTACAGGCTAGCACTCTCGACGAGCAGTACTTC. V usage is TRBV27 and J usage is TRBJ2-4, with D tentatively TRBD2 (5 bases). TRBJ2-7 explains the end of the DNA better; the J call may be wrong. The CDR3 extends over 15 amino acids. Germline values: CDR1 MNHEY, CDR2 SMNVEV (reference sequence).

This clonotype turned up a few times. The chain has TRBV3-1 and TRBJ2-1, with D unresolved. Trimming cost V 5 bases and J 8 bases, with 7 bases left between them. Germline values: CDR1 LGHDT, CDR2 YNNKEL (reference sequence). The CDR3 covers 11 residues. CDR3 loop: CASSTHDEQFF. The DNA of the CDR3 is TGTGCCAGCAGCACCCACGATGAGCAGTTCTTC.

This clonotype was seen more than once but under ten times. The V and J genes are TRBV7-2 and TRBJ2-7, with 10 nucleotides matching TRBD2. The CDR3 loop spans 16 amino acids. Germline assignment: CDR1 SGHTA and CDR2 FQGNSA. The junction had 11 bases not matched to a gene; V was cut back by 5 bases and J by 4 bases. CDR3 sequence: CASSQQASGSGYEQYF. CDR3 in DNA: TGTGCCAGCAGCCAACAAGCTAGCGGGAGTGGTTACGAGCAGTACTTC.

The chain links TRBV6-1 to TRBJ2-5; a possible D gene is TRBD1 (5 bases). Trimming stripped 7 bases from V and 5 bases from J, with 23 bases between. CDR1 and CDR2 from the germline V gene are MNHNS and SASEGT. The length of the CDR3 is 16 residues. CDR3 coding DNA: TGTGCCAGCAAGGCCCAGGGAAGTACCTTACGGGAGACCCAGTACTTC. It yields the protein CASKAQGSTLRETQYF.

The chain has TRBV2 and TRBJ1-1; TRBD1 agrees at 8 bases. V lost 6 bases and J lost 8; bases outside the gene matches: 2. The CDR3 contains 11 residues. Germline-derived CDR1 and CDR2 are SNHLY and FYNNEI. CDR3: CASRDRVEAFF. CDR3 nucleotides: TGTGCCAGCAGGGACAGGGTAGAAGCTTTCTTT. Full variable domain (outside the CDR3, taken from reference TRBV2 and TRBJ1-1): EPEVTQTPSHQVTQMGQEVILRCVPISNHLYFYWYRQILGQKVEFLVSFYNNEISEKSEIFDDQFSVERPDGSNFTLKIRSTKLEDSAMYFCASRDRVEAFFGQGTRLTVV.

The table lists this clonotype with a few counts. The chain couples TRBV25-1 to TRBJ1-2, with 8 bases matching TRBD1. The CDR3 consists of 14 residues. The germline V gene has CDR1 MGHDK and CDR2 SYGVNS. Unmatched junction bases numbered 5, after V lost 5 bases and J lost 3 bases. The CDR3 DNA sequence: TGTGCCAGCAGTTACGGGACAGGCCACTATGGCTACACCTTC. It yields the protein CASSYGTGHYGYTF.

This rearrangement joins TRBV12-3 or TRBV12-4 to TRBJ1-1; D gene uncertain. The V end was cut by 3 bases, the J end by 2 bases, with 7 bases between. The CDR3 covers 13 residues. CDR3 nucleotide sequence: TGTGCCAGCAGTTTCGCAGCCAACACTGAAGCTTTCTTT. As protein: CASSFAANTEAFF.

This sequence joins TRBV27 and TRBJ1-6; D unclear. V lost 5 bases and J 8 bases, leaving 13 bases between the germline ends. This CDR3 spans 14 amino acids. The germline gives CDR1 MNHEY, CDR2 SMNVEV (reference sequence). The CDR3 here is CASSVGSVDSPLHF. The CDR3 DNA sequence: TGTGCCAGCAGTGTGGGGAGCGTTGATTCACCCCTCCACTTT.

V usage is TRBV21-1 and J usage is TRBJ1-2. TRBV21-1 is given as a pseudogene. The CDR3 sequence is 12 residues long. CDR3 nucleotides: TGTGCCAGCAGCAAGGGGTGGCCTGGCTACACCTTC. Translating it yields CASSKGWPGYTF.

The chain uses TRBV4-1 and TRBJ1-2; no reliable D call. The CDR3 contains 15 residues. The germline V gene encodes CDR1 MGHRA and CDR2 YSYEKL. Trimming shortened V by 0 bases and J by 6 bases, and 14 bases separated the two germline ends. The CDR3 coding sequence is TGCGCCAGCAGCCAAGATCGGACGGATAGGAATGGCTACACCTTC. This gives the protein CASSQDRTDRNGYTF.

The V call is TRBV7-2, the J call TRBJ1-2, with unresolved D. Germline CDR1 reads SGHTA; CDR2 reads FQGNSA. V was pared by 4 bases and J by 8 bases, with 11 bases between. The CDR3 length is 12 residues. CDR3 in amino acids: CASSSGSTGYTF. The CDR3 DNA reads TGTGCCAGCAGCTCGGGTTCTACGGGCTACACCTTC.

This clonotype appeared many times. The chain joins TRBV29-1 to TRBJ2-5; D not certain. V was shortened by 4 bases and J by 5 bases, with 17 bases between the two germline ends. The CDR3 is 14 amino acids. Germline values: CDR1 SQVTM, CDR2 ANQGSEA. CDR3 sequence: CSVGVSSLGETQYF. In DNA form, the CDR3 reads TGCAGCGTTGGGGTCTCCTCCCTGGGGGAGACCCAGTACTTC.

The chain is built from TRBV20-1 and TRBJ2-4, with 7 nucleotides matching TRBD2. Germline trimming cut 0 bases from V and 6 bases from J; bases unmatched to any gene: 5. Germline V lookup: CDR1 DFQATT, CDR2 SNEGSKA (reference sequence). The CDR3 has 14 residues. The CDR3 nucleotides read TGCAGTGCTAGAGAGGGGGGGGTCGGAAACATTCAGTACTTC. Amino acids: CSAREGGVGNIQYF.

This chain joins TRBV7-9 and TRBJ2-7, with a possible D match to TRBD1 (6 bases). CDR1 and CDR2 (germline): SEHNR, FQNEAQ (reference sequence). Trimming cost V 5 bases and J 4 bases, with 15 bases left between them. CDR3 length equals 14 residues. CDR3 protein: CASSPTEQGYEQYF. CDR3 sequence (DNA): TGTGCCAGCAGCCCGACAGAACAGGGTTACGAGCAGTACTTC.

J is TRBJ2-7 and V is TRBV20-1; D is uncertain. There are 13 residues in the CDR3. V shed 6 bases and J shed 3 bases, with 15 bases lying between them. The germline V gene has CDR1 DFQATT and CDR2 SNEGSKA (reference sequence). CDR3 sequence reads: CSARPLGFYEQYF. The CDR3 bases are TGCAGTGCCAGGCCCCTAGGCTTCTACGAGCAGTACTTC.

The V gene is TRBV15, the J gene TRBJ2-7; 7 bases are a match to TRBD2. The V and J ends lost 0 bases and 3 bases, in that order; junction bases with no gene match: 5. The CDR3 covers 15 residues. Germline V gene data show CDR1 as LNHNV and CDR2 as YYDKDF (reference sequence). CDR3 sequence reads: CATSRDAGDHYEQYF. In nucleotides, the CDR3 is TGTGCCACCAGCAGAGATGCGGGGGACCACTACGAGCAGTACTTC.

This clonotype showed up just a few times. This chain uses TRBV4-1 with TRBJ1-5, with 10 bases lining up with TRBD1. J was trimmed by 4 bases and V by 2 bases; bases with no gene match: 11. The CDR3 runs to 18 residues. CDR1 is MGHRA, CDR2 YSYEKL, per germline. The CDR3 loop is CASSQLPRDRGLNQPQHF. The CDR3 DNA reads TGCGCCAGCAGCCAACTGCCAAGGGACAGGGGCCTTAATCAGCCCCAGCATTTT.

The V call is TRBV6-1, the J call TRBJ2-7; D call uncertain. The DNA end is a closer match to TRBJ2-5, so the J assignment may be wrong. This CDR3 has 15 amino acids. Germline V CDR1 and CDR2: MNHNS, SASEGT. The CDR3 region is CASSTDLGIAETQYF. The CDR3 coding sequence is TGTGCCAGCAGTACAGATTTAGGCATAGCAGAGACCCAGTACTTC.

This clonotype was picked up many times. The chain combines TRBV28 with TRBJ1-2, with D maybe TRBD1 (5 bases). Germline V CDR1 and CDR2: MDHEN, SYDVKM. This CDR3 is built from 12 residues. Trimming left V 10 bases short and J 4 bases short, with 13 bases between. The CDR3 is CATGGGGYGYTF. CDR3 in DNA: TGTGCCACGGGGGGGGGAGGCTATGGCTACACCTTC.

As to this clonotype: Germline is not matched at one junction end, which may reflect a read error. The chain joins TRBV7-8 to TRBJ1-6; 11 nucleotides align to TRBD1. CDR1 SGHVS and CDR2 FQNEAQ come from the germline V gene. CDR3 length: 19 amino acids. This CDR3 is CASSLEGQGAASYNSPPHF. For the CDR3, the DNA is TGTGCCAGCAGCTTAGAAGGACAGGGGGCAGCTTCTTATAATTCACCCCCCCACTTT.

In nucleotides, the CDR3 is TGCGCCAGCACCTATGCGGGAGGGGGAAATTCACCCCTCCACTTT. This sequence encodes CASTYAGGGNSPLHF. This chain joins TRBV4-1 and TRBJ1-6; possibly TRBD1 for D (6 bases). V was cut by 7 bases and J by 7 bases, with 17 bases left in between. The CDR3 runs 15 residues. Germline CDR1 is MGHRA and CDR2 is YSYEKL.